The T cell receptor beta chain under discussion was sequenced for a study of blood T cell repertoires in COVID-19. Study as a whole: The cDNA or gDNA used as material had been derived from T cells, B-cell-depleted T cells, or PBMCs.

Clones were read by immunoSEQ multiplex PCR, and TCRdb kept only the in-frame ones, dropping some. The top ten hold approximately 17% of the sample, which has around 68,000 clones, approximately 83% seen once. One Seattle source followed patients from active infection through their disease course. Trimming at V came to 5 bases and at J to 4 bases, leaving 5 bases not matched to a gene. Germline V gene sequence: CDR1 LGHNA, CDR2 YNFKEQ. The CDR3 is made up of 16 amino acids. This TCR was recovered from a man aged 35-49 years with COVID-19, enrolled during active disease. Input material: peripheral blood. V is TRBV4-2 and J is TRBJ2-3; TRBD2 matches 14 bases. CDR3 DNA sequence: TGTGCCAGCAGCTCCCGGACTAGCGGGGGGTCAGATACGCAGTATTTT. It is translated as CASSSRTSGGSDTQYF.